The 10 T cell receptor beta chains presented below share a single source sample, sequenced in a study of beta chain features in type 1 diabetes. Expressed TCRB transcripts were sequenced because the entire RNA isolate underwent reverse transcription. Some clones are missing from TCRdb's copy, which holds only in-frame ones; the method was immunoSEQ multiplex PCR. The profile shows fewer than 400,000 clones, under 8.5% of them singletons. The sample was central memory CD4+ T cells from blood. Receptors originate from a woman between 18 and 29 years old in good health.

This clone has only a few counts. The V and J genes are TRBV29-1 and TRBJ2-2; TRBD2 matches at 9 bases. CDR3 length equals 16 residues. V lost 0 bases and J lost 6; bases outside the gene matches: 8. Germline loops: CDR1 SQVTM, CDR2 ANQGSEA. CDR3 DNA sequence: TGCAGCGTTGAAGATCGGGTAGCGGGAGTCTCCGGGGAGCTGTTTTTT. As protein: CSVEDRVAGVSGELFF.

There are a few counts of this clone. This chain links TRBV25-1 with TRBJ2-5; no clear D gene. The J call may not be correct, given that the DNA end is closer to TRBJ2-7. Germline loops: CDR1 MGHDK, CDR2 SYGVNS. The CDR3 runs 15 residues. CDR3 protein: CASSALPGSEYEQYF. The CDR3 DNA reads as TGTGCCAGCAGTGCACTTCCCGGGTCTGAGTACGAGCAGTACTTC.

This clone occurred a few times. The V call is TRBV4-3, the J call TRBJ2-3, with a possible D match to TRBD2 (5 bases). Deletions cut 2 bases from V and 0 bases from J, with 12 bases between. Per germline, CDR1 LGHNA and CDR2 YSLEER. The CDR3 length is 16 residues. For the CDR3, the DNA is TGCGCCAGCAGCCAAAATGGACTGATAAGCACAGATACGCAGTATTTT. It specifies CASSQNGLISTDTQYF.

This clone was observed a few times. Within the sample, other DNA sequences also encode this same CDR3. The chain is built from TRBV5-1 and TRBJ1-1, with D hard to call. Trimming pared 0 bases from V and 1 base from J, leaving 4 bases between. Germline V gene data show CDR1 as SGHRS and CDR2 as YFSETQ. This CDR3 is built from 13 residues. The CDR3 region is CASSLDRNTEAFF. The CDR3 nucleotides read TGCGCCAGCAGCTTGGATCGGAACACTGAAGCTTTCTTT.

In its sample, this clone was seen a few times. Other nucleotide sequences in the sample specify the same CDR3. The genes are TRBV6-5 and TRBJ1-1; D not certain. With 0 bases removed from V and 1 base from J, the gap between germline ends came to 6 bases. The CDR3 length is 14 residues. From germline, CDR1 is MNHEY and CDR2 SVGAGI. CDR3 amino acids: CASSYSWGNTEAFF. The CDR3 DNA reads TGTGCCAGCAGTTACTCTTGGGGGAACACTGAAGCTTTCTTT.

The genes are TRBV5-1 and TRBJ2-1, with TRBD2 matching 10 bases. Germline V gene lookup returns CDR1 SGHRS and CDR2 YFSETQ. V was pared by 2 bases and J by 4 bases, with 9 bases of the junction left unmatched. This CDR3 contains 17 residues. The CDR3 region has the DNA TGCGCCAGCAGCTTAGGACTAGCGGCTCTAGGGTACAATGAGCAGTTCTTC. Its translation is CASSLGLAALGYNEQFF.

This chain joins TRBV5-6 and TRBJ2-1; 13 nucleotides align to TRBD2. From germline, CDR1 is SGHDT and CDR2 YYEEEE. The CDR3 totals 16 residues. The V gene end was trimmed by 4 bases and the J gene end by 7 bases; junction bases not matched to a gene: 8. The CDR3 DNA sequence: TGTGCCAGCAGCCCTACAGGGACTAGCGGGATGAATGAGCAGTTCTTC. The encoded protein is CASSPTGTSGMNEQFF. The full variable domain, with the rest looked up from reference TRBV5-6 and TRBJ2-1, is DAGVTQSPTHLIKTRGQQVTLRCSPKSGHDTVSWYQQALGQGPQFIFQYYEEEERQRGNFPDRFSGHQFPNYSSELNVNALLLGDSALYLCASSPTGTSGMNEQFFGPGTRLTVL.

The chain has TRBV7-9 and TRBJ2-5; D is ambiguous. The CDR3 extends over 15 amino acids. V was pared by 5 bases and J by 2 bases, with 15 bases between. Per the germline V gene, CDR1 is SEHNR and CDR2 is FQNEAQ (reference sequence). Here the CDR3 reads CASSLQRSVQETQYF. The DNA for the CDR3 is TGTGCCAGCAGCCTCCAGCGATCGGTACAAGAGACCCAGTACTTC.

This clone was picked up a small number of times. The V and J genes are TRBV7-2 and TRBJ2-7; possible D gene TRBD2, 5 bases. V was clipped by 5 bases and J by 3 bases, with 20 bases between them. The CDR3 is 16 amino acids. In germline, CDR1 is SGHTA, CDR2 FQGNSA. The CDR3, as DNA: TGTGCCAGCAGCCGTTTCATGGTCGCCCGGGGCTACGAGCAGTACTTC. Protein product: CASSRFMVARGYEQYF.

This clone showed up just a few times. The chain couples TRBV27 to TRBJ1-1, with D possibly matching TRBD1 (6 bases). The V end was cut by 5 bases, the J end by 0 bases, with 16 bases between. CDR1 and CDR2 (germline): MNHEY, SMNVEV (reference sequence). There are 16 residues in the CDR3. The CDR3 DNA sequence: TGTGCCAGCAGTCAGGGCAGGGGTGGAGTGAACACTGAAGCTTTCTTT. Amino acid sequence: CASSQGRGGVNTEAFF.